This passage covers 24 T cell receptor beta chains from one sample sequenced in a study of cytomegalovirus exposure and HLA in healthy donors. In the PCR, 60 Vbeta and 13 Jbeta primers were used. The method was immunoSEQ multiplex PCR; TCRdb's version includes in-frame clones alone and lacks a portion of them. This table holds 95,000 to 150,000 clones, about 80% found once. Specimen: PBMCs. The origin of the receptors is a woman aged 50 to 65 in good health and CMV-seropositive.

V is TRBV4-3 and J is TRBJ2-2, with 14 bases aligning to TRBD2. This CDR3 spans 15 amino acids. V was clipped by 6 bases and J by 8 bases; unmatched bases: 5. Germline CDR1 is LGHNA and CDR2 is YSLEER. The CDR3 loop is CASRRTSGGLGELFF. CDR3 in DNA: TGCGCCAGCAGACGGACTAGCGGGGGGTTGGGGGAGCTGTTTTTT.

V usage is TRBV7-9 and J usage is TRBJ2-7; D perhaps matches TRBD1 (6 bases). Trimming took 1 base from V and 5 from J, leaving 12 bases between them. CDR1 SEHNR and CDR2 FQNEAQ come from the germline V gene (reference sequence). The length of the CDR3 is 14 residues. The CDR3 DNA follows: TGTGCCAGCAGCTTAGGAGTGAGGGGGAACGAGCAGTACTTC. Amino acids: CASSLGVRGNEQYF.

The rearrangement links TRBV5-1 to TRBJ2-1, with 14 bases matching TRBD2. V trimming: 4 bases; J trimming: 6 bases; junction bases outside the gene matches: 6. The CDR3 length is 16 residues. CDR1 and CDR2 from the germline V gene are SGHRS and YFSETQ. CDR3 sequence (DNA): TGCGCCAGCAGCCCACAGGGACTAGCGGGAGTCAATGAGCAGTTCTTC. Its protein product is CASSPQGLAGVNEQFF.

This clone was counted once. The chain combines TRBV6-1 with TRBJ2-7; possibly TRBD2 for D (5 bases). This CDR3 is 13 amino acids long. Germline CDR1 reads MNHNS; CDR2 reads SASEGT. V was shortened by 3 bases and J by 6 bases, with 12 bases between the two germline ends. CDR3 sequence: CASSETGSREQYF. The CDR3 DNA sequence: TGTGCCAGCAGTGAGACGGGGTCGCGCGAGCAGTACTTC.

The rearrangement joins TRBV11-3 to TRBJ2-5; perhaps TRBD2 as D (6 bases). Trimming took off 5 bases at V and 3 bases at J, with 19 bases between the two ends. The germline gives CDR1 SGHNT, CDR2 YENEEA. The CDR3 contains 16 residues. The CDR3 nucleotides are TGTGCCAGCAGCCCCCCCGCCGGGACGGGGGAAGAGACCCAGTACTTC. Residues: CASSPPAGTGEETQYF.

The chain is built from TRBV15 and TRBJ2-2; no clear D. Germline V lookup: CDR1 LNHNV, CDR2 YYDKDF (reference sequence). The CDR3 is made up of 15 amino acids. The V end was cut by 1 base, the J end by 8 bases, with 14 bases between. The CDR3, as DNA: TGTGCCACCAGCAGAGTTGGAGTCCGAGGAGGGGAGCTGTTTTTT. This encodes CATSRVGVRGGELFF.

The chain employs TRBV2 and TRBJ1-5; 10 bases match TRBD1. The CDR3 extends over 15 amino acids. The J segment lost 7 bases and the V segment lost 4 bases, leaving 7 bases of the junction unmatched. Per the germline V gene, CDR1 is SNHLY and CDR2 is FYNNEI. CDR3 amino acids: CASSGLGQGRQPQHF. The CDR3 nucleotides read TGTGCCAGCAGTGGCCTGGGACAGGGGAGGCAGCCCCAGCATTTT.

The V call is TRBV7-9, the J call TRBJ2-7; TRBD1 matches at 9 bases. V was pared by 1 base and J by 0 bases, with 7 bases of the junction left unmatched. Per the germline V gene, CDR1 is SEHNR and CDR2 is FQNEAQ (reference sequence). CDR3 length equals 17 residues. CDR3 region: CASSLGGQGRSSYEQYF. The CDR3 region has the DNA TGTGCCAGCAGCTTAGGGGGACAGGGTCGAAGCTCCTACGAGCAGTACTTC.

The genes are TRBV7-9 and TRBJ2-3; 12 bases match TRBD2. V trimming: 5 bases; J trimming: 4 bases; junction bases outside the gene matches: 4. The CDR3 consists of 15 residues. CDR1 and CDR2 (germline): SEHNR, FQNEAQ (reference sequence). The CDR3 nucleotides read TGTGCCAGCAGCCCTAGCGGGAGGGGCGCAGATACGCAGTATTTT. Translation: CASSPSGRGADTQYF.

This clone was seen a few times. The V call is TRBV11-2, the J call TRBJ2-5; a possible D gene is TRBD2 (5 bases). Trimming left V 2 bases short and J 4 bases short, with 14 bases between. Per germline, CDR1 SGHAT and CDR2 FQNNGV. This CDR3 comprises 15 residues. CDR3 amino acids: CASSLSGLVSETQYF. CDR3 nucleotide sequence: TGTGCCAGCAGCTTAAGCGGACTCGTATCAGAGACCCAGTACTTC.

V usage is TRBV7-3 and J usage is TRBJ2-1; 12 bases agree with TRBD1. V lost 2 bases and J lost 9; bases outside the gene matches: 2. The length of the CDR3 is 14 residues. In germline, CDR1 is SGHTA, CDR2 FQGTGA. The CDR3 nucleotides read TGTGCCAGCAGCTTAGGGACAGGGGGCACTGAGCAGTTCTTC. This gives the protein CASSLGTGGTEQFF.

CDR3 region: CASSAQAPLLGTEAFF. The CDR3 DNA sequence: TGTGCCAGCAGCGCACAGGCCCCCCTATTGGGCACTGAAGCTTTCTTT. This chain uses TRBV27 with TRBJ1-1, with a tentative D call TRBD1 (5 bases). The germline V gene encodes CDR1 MNHEY and CDR2 SMNVEV (reference sequence). V was cut by 6 bases and J by 4 bases, with 21 bases left in between. This CDR3 contains 16 residues.

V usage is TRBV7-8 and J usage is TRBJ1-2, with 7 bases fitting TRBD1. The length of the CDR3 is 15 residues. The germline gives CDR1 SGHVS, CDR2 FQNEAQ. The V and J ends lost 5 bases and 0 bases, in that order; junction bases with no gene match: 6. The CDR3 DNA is TGTGCCAGCAGCCTCCATCAGGGGGCTAACTATGGCTACACCTTC. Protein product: CASSLHQGANYGYTF.

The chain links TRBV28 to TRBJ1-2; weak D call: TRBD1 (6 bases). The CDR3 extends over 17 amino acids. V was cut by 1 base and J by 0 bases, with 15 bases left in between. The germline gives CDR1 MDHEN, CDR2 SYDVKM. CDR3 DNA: TGTGCCAGCAGTTTATCCCTGCCAGGGGACCCTAACTATGGCTACACCTTC. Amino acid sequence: CASSLSLPGDPNYGYTF.

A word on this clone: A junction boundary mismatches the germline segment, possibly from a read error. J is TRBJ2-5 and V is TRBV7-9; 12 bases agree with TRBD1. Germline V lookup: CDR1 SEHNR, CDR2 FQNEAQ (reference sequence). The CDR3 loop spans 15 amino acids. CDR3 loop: CSSSVGQGAGETQYF. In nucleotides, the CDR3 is TGTTCCAGCAGCGTGGGACAGGGGGCCGGGGAGACCCAGTACTTC.

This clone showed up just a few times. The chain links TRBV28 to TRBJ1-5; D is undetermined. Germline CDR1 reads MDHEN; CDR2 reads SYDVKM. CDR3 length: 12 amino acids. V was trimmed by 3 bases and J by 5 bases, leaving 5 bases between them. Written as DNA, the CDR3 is TGTGCCAGCAGTTTGGCCCATCAGCCCCAGCATTTT. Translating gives CASSLAHQPQHF.

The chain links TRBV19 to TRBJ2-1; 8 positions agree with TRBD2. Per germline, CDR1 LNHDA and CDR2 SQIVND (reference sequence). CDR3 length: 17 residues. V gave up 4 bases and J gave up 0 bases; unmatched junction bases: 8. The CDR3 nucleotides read TGTGCCAGTAGTAGGGCTAGCGGGTCGAGCTCCTACAATGAGCAGTTCTTC. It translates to CASSRASGSSSYNEQFF.

The CDR3: CASSLLIVDAEAFF. The CDR3 region has the DNA TGTGCCAGCAGCCTTCTGATTGTAGATGCCGAAGCTTTCTTT. The chain couples TRBV4-2 to TRBJ1-1; D uncertain. The CDR3 has 14 residues. V was cut by 4 bases and J by 8 bases, with 17 bases left in between. The V gene's germline CDR1 is LGHNA and CDR2 YNFKEQ.

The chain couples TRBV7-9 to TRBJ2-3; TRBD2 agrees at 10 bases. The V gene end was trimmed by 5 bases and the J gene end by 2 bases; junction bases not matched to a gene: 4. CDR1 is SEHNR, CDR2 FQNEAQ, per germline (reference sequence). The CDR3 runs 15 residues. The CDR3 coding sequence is TGTGCCAGCAGCAAGGGACTAGCGAACACAGATACGCAGTATTTT. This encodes CASSKGLANTDTQYF.

CDR3: CASMVGRVGGELFF. The CDR3 nucleotides are TGTGCCAGTATGGTTGGGCGAGTGGGCGGGGAGCTGTTTTTT. The gene calls are TRBV27 and TRBJ2-2; D is unclear. Between the trimmed V and J ends, which lost 9 bases and 7 bases, there was a span of 18 bases. The length of the CDR3 is 14 residues. The germline CDR1 and CDR2 sequences are MNHEY and SMNVEV (reference sequence).

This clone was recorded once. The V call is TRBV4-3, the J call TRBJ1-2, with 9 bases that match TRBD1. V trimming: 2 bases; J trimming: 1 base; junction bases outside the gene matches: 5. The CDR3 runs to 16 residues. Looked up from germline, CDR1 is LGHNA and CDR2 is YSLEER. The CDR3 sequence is CASSQRTGAYNYGYTF. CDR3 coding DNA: TGCGCCAGCAGCCAACGGACAGGGGCCTATAACTATGGCTACACCTTC.

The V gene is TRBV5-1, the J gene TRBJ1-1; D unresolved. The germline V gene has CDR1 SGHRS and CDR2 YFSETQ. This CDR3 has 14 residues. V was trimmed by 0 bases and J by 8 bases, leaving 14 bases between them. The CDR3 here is CASSLVWGVEEAFF. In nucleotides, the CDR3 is TGCGCCAGCAGCTTGGTTTGGGGAGTGGAAGAAGCTTTCTTT.

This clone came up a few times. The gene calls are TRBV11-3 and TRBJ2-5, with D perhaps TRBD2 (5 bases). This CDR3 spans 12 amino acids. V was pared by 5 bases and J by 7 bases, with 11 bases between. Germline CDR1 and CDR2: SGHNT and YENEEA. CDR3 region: CASSPPGGTQYF. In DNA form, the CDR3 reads TGTGCCAGCAGCCCGCCAGGAGGGACCCAGTACTTC.

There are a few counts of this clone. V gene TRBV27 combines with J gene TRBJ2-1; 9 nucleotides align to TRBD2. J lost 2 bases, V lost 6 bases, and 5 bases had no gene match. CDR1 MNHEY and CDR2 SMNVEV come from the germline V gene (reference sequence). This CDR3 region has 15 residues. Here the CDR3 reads CASRTIAGAYNEQFF. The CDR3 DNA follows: TGTGCCAGCAGGACGATAGCGGGAGCCTACAATGAGCAGTTCTTC.